These T cell receptor beta chains were read from a single sample in a study of cytomegalovirus exposure and HLA in healthy donors. Generated by immunoSEQ multiplex PCR, the TCRdb table keeps only in-frame clones and is missing some. The data hold more than 85,000 clones, with roughly three quarters observed a single time. The sequenced sample consisted of PBMCs. The receptors come from a woman aged 45-60 years in good health and CMV-seropositive. CDR3s include the opening cysteine and the closing phenylalanine or tryptophan. Each record gives: V gene, clone size, D gene, J gene, CDR3 protein, CDR3 DNA. D genes are given only for firm matches. Size is omitted from some rows. Given values are once, few, many or a class for expanded clones.

V: TRBV14
size: .
D: .
J: TRBJ1-1
CDR3: CASSHAAGPNTEAFF
DNA: TGTGCCAGCAGCCACGCCGCGGGCCCTAACACTGAAGCTTTCTTT

V: TRBV13
size: .
D: TRBD2
J: TRBJ2-1
CDR3: CASSSNLAGGGNEQFF
DNA: TGTGCCAGCAGCTCGAATCTAGCTGGGGGGGGCAATGAGCAGTTCTTC

V: TRBV21-1
size: .
D: .
J: TRBJ2-7
CDR3: CASSPQDNPYEQYF
DNA: TGTGCCAGCAGCCCACAAGACAATCCCTACGAGCAGTACTTC

V: TRBV5-4
size: .
D: .
J: TRBJ2-2
CDR3: CASSLWIGGNTGELFF
DNA: TGTGCCAGCAGCTTGTGGATCGGGGGGAACACCGGGGAGCTGTTTTTT

V: TRBV5-4
size: .
D: .
J: TRBJ2-2
CDR3: CASSLGGHFLTTGELFF
DNA: TGTGCCAGCAGCTTGGGGGGACACTTCCTTACTACCGGGGAGCTGTTTTTT

V: TRBV5-1
size: once
D: .
J: TRBJ2-3
CDR3: CASSWDKGTDTQYF
DNA: TGCGCCAGCAGCTGGGACAAGGGCACAGATACGCAGTATTTT

V: TRBV7-2
size: .
D: .
J: TRBJ2-2
CDR3: CASSKLRGNTGELFF
DNA: TGTGCCAGCAGTAAGCTTCGGGGGAACACCGGGGAGCTGTTTTTT

V: TRBV29-1
size: few
D: TRBD1
J: TRBJ2-2
CDR3: CSVVKDRGIGELFF
DNA: TGCAGCGTTGTAAAGGACAGGGGAATCGGGGAGCTGTTTTTT

V: TRBV7-9
size: .
D: TRBD1
J: TRBJ1-2
CDR3: CSSSLGTARGYTF
DNA: TGTTCCAGCAGCTTAGGGACAGCTAGGGGCTACACCTTC

V: TRBV7-3
size: .
D: .
J: TRBJ2-1
CDR3: CASSSDAGRQFF
DNA: TGTGCCAGCAGCTCTGATGCAGGAAGGCAGTTCTTC

V: TRBV18
size: .
D: .
J: TRBJ1-6
CDR3: CASSPNTGSPLHF
DNA: TGTGCCAGCTCACCAAACACGGGTTCACCCCTCCACTTT

V: TRBV29-1
size: .
D: .
J: TRBJ1-2
CDR3: CSVEGGANYGYTF
DNA: TGCAGCGTGGAGGGGGGGGCGAACTATGGCTACACCTTC

V: TRBV27
size: .
D: .
J: TRBJ1-5
CDR3: CASSPPSGEEGSSDQPQHF
DNA: TGTGCCAGCAGTCCACCCTCCGGAGAGGAAGGCTCGTCTGATCAGCCCCAGCATTTT

V: TRBV25-1
size: .
D: TRBD2
J: TRBJ2-2
CDR3: CASSEFRGEGGYTGELFF
DNA: TGTGCCAGCAGTGAATTCCGTGGGGAGGGAGGTTACACCGGGGAGCTGTTTTTT

V: TRBV5-1
size: .
D: .
J: TRBJ1-3
CDR3: CASRPDSSGNTIYF
DNA: TGCGCCAGCAGACCAGACAGCTCTGGAAACACCATATATTTT

V: TRBV6-5
size: .
D: TRBD2
J: TRBJ2-7
CDR3: CASSSFGAGGRYEQYF
DNA: TGTGCCAGCAGTTCCTTTGGAGCGGGGGGCCGCTACGAGCAGTACTTC

V: TRBV7-2
size: .
D: TRBD2
J: TRBJ2-2
CDR3: CASSVRLAGGARNTGELFF
DNA: TGTGCCAGCAGCGTGCGACTAGCGGGAGGCGCCAGGAACACCGGGGAGCTGTTTTTT

V: TRBV4-1
size: .
D: TRBD1
J: TRBJ2-7
CDR3: CASSQVPLLRGLAGEQYF
DNA: TGCGCCAGCAGCCAAGTCCCCCTCCTCAGGGGGTTGGCTGGCGAGCAGTACTTC

V: TRBV7-9
size: few
D: .
J: TRBJ1-1
CDR3: CASSLSRVEAEAFF
DNA: TGTGCCAGCAGCTTAAGCAGGGTGGAAGCTGAAGCTTTCTTT

V: TRBV27
size: .
D: TRBD1
J: TRBJ2-3
CDR3: CASSFAGQVSDTQYF
DNA: TGTGCCAGCAGTTTCGCCGGACAGGTCTCAGATACGCAGTATTTT